One sample yielded the 18 T cell receptor beta chains listed below, sequenced in a study of a mutant IDH1 vaccine in newly diagnosed glioma. Profiling relied on immunoSEQ multiplex PCR, and the TCRdb table lists in-frame clones only, not all of them. The sample yields nearly 50,000 clones, 70% to 85% seen once. The time point was: week 47, end of study. Each vaccine dose was 300 ug of mutant IDH1 20-mer peptide, with topical imiquimod. Antigen specificity for these receptors is unknown. The material was PBMCs, obtained from a glioma patient whose treatment included an IDH1 peptide vaccine. Every receptor here comes from a woman aged 25 to 39 with glioma. Some clones in this sample may be carry-over from other donors' samples.

The V call is TRBV11-3, the J call TRBJ1-1; TRBD1 aligns across 9 bases. J lost 7 bases, V lost 4 bases, and 16 bases had no gene match. Germline V gene data show CDR1 as SGHNT and CDR2 as YENEEA. The CDR3 has 17 amino acids. CDR3 nucleotide sequence: TGTGCCAGCAGCTCCTTAACCCAGACAGGGGGTCCTCTTGAAGCTTTCTTT. Amino acids: CASSSLTQTGGPLEAFF.

The chain employs TRBV15 and TRBJ2-7, with 8 positions matching TRBD2. V trimming: 3 bases; J trimming: 4 bases; junction bases outside the gene matches: 8. CDR3 length: 15 residues. Germline V CDR1 and CDR2: LNHNV, YYDKDF (reference sequence). CDR3 amino acids: CATSRGSSGSYEQYF. The CDR3 DNA reads TGTGCCACCAGCAGGGGGTCTAGCGGGTCATACGAGCAGTACTTC.

This rearrangement joins TRBV5-6 to TRBJ2-5; a weak D match, TRBD1 (5 bases). CDR1 is SGHDT, CDR2 YYEEEE, per germline. The CDR3 contains 13 residues. V lost 1 base and J lost 5, with 9 bases in between. The CDR3, as DNA: TGTGCCAGCAGCTTGAGTTACAGGGAGACCCAGTACTTC. Translated: CASSLSYRETQYF.

This chain joins TRBV12-5 and TRBJ1-1, with TRBD1 identical over 8 bases. Germline V gene lookup returns CDR1 LGHNT and CDR2 FRNRAP. CDR3 length equals 15 residues. V gave up 1 base and J gave up 6 bases; unmatched junction bases: 7. In nucleotides, the CDR3 is TGTGCTAGTGGTTTGGCCACAGGGGGTTTCTCTGAAGCTTTCTTT. It specifies CASGLATGGFSEAFF.

The table lists this clone with a count of one. V gene TRBV5-1 combines with J gene TRBJ2-7, with 8 bases identical to TRBD1. The V segment lost 3 bases and the J segment 7 bases; nucleotides outside the gene matches: 9. The germline V gene has CDR1 SGHRS and CDR2 YFSETQ. This CDR3 region has 14 residues. The CDR3 region is CASSSGQGFLEQYF. CDR3 DNA sequence: TGCGCCAGCAGCTCCGGACAGGGTTTCCTTGAGCAGTACTTC. Combining the CDR3 with reference TRBV5-1 and TRBJ2-7 gives the whole variable domain KAGVTQTPRYLIKTRGQQVTLSCSPISGHRSVSWYQQTPGQGLQFLFEYFSETQRNKGNFPGRFSGRQFSNSRSEMNVSTLELGDSALYLCASSSGQGFLEQYFGPGTRLTVT.

The rearrangement joins TRBV6-5 to TRBJ2-1; perhaps D is TRBD1 or TRBD2 (6 bases each). This CDR3 is built from 15 residues. Trimming removed 6 bases from V and 9 bases from J, with 21 bases in between. Looked up from germline, CDR1 is MNHEY and CDR2 is SVGAGI. The CDR3 loop reads CASSGGGLPFGEQFF. The CDR3, as DNA: TGTGCCAGCAGCGGAGGGGGGCTTCCCTTTGGTGAGCAGTTCTTC.

V and J are TRBV27 and TRBJ2-7; the D gene is possibly TRBD2 (6 bases). Trimming took 4 bases from V and 2 from J, leaving 15 bases between them. CDR1 and CDR2 from the germline V gene are MNHEY and SMNVEV (reference sequence). The length of the CDR3 is 15 residues. CDR3 region: CASSSGPSVPYEQYF. The CDR3 DNA reads TGTGCCAGCAGTTCTGGCCCTAGCGTCCCCTACGAGCAGTACTTC.

The CDR3 protein is CASSYPDGWSNQPQHF. The DNA of the CDR3 is TGTGCCAGCAGTTACCCGGACGGATGGAGCAATCAGCCCCAGCATTTT. The chain has TRBV6-6 and TRBJ1-5; unclear D gene. This CDR3 region has 16 residues. Deletions cut 2 bases from V and 1 base from J, with 12 bases between. The germline CDR1 and CDR2 sequences are MNHNY and SVGAGI (reference sequence).

The sample holds a few counts of this clone. This sequence joins TRBV4-1 and TRBJ2-5; D possibly corresponds to TRBD2 (5 bases). This CDR3 comprises 15 residues. The germline V and J ends were trimmed by 4 bases and 3 bases, with 15 bases remaining between them. Germline CDR1 and CDR2: MGHRA and YSYEKL. Here the CDR3 DNA reads TGCGCCAGCAGCCCCTTTGGACGGGAAAAAGAGACCCAGTACTTC. Amino acids: CASSPFGREKETQYF.

This clone was recorded only once. This sequence joins TRBV7-9 and TRBJ1-3; no clear D gene. CDR3 length equals 13 residues. Germline V CDR1 and CDR2: SEHNR, FQNEAQ (reference sequence). Trimming took 2 bases from V and 1 from J, leaving 3 bases between them. CDR3 residues: CASSLFSGNTIYF. DNA for the CDR3: TGTGCCAGCAGCTTATTTTCTGGAAACACCATATATTTT.

The chain recombines TRBV7-9 with TRBJ2-5; D possibly matches TRBD1 or TRBD2 (6 bases each). The CDR3 is 12 amino acids. Trimming removed 8 bases at V and 4 bases at J, with 11 bases between. Germline CDR1 and CDR2: SEHNR and FQNEAQ (reference sequence). DNA for the CDR3: TGTGCCAGCCTGGAGGGGGGAGAGACCCAGTACTTC. It specifies CASLEGGETQYF.

CDR3 sequence: CASSFRSESADTQYF. CDR3 sequence (DNA): TGTGCCAGCAGCTTTAGGAGTGAGAGCGCAGATACGCAGTATTTT. The rearrangement uses TRBV7-2 and TRBJ2-3; no firm D call. Per the germline V gene, CDR1 is SGHTA and CDR2 is FQGNSA. V was cut by 3 bases and J by 4 bases, with 14 bases left in between. The CDR3 runs 15 residues. The whole variable domain, remainder taken from reference TRBV7-2 and TRBJ2-3, is GAGVSQSPSNKVTEKGKDVELRCDPISGHTALYWYRQSLGQGLEFLIYFQGNSAPDKSGLPSDRFSAERTGGSVSTLTIQRTQQEDSAVYLCASSFRSESADTQYFGPGTRLTVL.

The rearrangement joins TRBV6-1 to TRBJ2-7; 9 bases match TRBD2. The CDR3 extends over 13 amino acids. V shed 8 bases and J 3 bases; nucleotides not matched to a gene: 5. The germline V gene has CDR1 MNHNS and CDR2 SASEGT. In nucleotides, the CDR3 is TGTGCCAGCGGGTTAGCGGGAGTCTACGAGCAGTACTTC. Translation gives CASGLAGVYEQYF.

The chain couples TRBV2 to TRBJ2-7; TRBD2 agrees at 7 bases. Germline V gene sequence: CDR1 SNHLY, CDR2 FYNNEI. V was pared by 7 bases and J by 7 bases, with 10 bases of the junction left unmatched. This CDR3 comprises 13 residues. The CDR3 nucleotides read TGTGCCAGCAATATACTGGGGCGGGGGGAGCAGTACTTC. It is translated as CASNILGRGEQYF.

The V gene is TRBV29-1, the J gene TRBJ2-1, with 12 bases identical to TRBD2. The CDR3 totals 14 residues. CDR1 is SQVTM and CDR2 is ANQGSEA in the germline V gene. Germline trimming cut 0 bases from V and 14 bases from J; bases unmatched to any gene: 8. The CDR3 DNA is TGCAGCGTTGAAGACCGACTAGCGGGAGTCGAAGAGTTCTTC. Protein: CSVEDRLAGVEEFF.

This clone was counted once. The J gene is TRBJ2-7, the V gene TRBV7-9, with 7 nucleotides matching TRBD2. Germline CDR1 is SEHNR and CDR2 is FQNEAQ (reference sequence). Trimming at V came to 3 bases and at J to 9 bases, leaving 14 bases not matched to a gene. The CDR3 is 15 residues long. This CDR3 is CASSLGTTSINGQYF. The DNA for the CDR3 is TGTGCCAGCAGCTTGGGGACTACTTCCATTAACGGGCAGTACTTC.

The chain is built from TRBV2 and TRBJ2-1, with 7 bases that match TRBD2. CDR1 and CDR2 from the germline V gene are SNHLY and FYNNEI. Trimming removed 6 bases from V and 0 bases from J; junction bases left unmatched: 5. The CDR3 length is 15 residues. Here the CDR3 reads CASRVGGSSYNEQFF. The CDR3 DNA reads as TGTGCCAGCAGGGTGGGGGGGAGCTCCTACAATGAGCAGTTCTTC.

The V and J genes are TRBV7-9 and TRBJ2-7; D is unclear. Per germline, CDR1 SEHNR and CDR2 FQNEAQ (reference sequence). V shed 3 bases and J shed 3 bases, with 6 bases lying between them. CDR3 length: 12 amino acids. For the CDR3, the DNA is TGTGCCAGCAGCTTGAGTCTCTACGAGCAGTACTTC. Protein: CASSLSLYEQYF.